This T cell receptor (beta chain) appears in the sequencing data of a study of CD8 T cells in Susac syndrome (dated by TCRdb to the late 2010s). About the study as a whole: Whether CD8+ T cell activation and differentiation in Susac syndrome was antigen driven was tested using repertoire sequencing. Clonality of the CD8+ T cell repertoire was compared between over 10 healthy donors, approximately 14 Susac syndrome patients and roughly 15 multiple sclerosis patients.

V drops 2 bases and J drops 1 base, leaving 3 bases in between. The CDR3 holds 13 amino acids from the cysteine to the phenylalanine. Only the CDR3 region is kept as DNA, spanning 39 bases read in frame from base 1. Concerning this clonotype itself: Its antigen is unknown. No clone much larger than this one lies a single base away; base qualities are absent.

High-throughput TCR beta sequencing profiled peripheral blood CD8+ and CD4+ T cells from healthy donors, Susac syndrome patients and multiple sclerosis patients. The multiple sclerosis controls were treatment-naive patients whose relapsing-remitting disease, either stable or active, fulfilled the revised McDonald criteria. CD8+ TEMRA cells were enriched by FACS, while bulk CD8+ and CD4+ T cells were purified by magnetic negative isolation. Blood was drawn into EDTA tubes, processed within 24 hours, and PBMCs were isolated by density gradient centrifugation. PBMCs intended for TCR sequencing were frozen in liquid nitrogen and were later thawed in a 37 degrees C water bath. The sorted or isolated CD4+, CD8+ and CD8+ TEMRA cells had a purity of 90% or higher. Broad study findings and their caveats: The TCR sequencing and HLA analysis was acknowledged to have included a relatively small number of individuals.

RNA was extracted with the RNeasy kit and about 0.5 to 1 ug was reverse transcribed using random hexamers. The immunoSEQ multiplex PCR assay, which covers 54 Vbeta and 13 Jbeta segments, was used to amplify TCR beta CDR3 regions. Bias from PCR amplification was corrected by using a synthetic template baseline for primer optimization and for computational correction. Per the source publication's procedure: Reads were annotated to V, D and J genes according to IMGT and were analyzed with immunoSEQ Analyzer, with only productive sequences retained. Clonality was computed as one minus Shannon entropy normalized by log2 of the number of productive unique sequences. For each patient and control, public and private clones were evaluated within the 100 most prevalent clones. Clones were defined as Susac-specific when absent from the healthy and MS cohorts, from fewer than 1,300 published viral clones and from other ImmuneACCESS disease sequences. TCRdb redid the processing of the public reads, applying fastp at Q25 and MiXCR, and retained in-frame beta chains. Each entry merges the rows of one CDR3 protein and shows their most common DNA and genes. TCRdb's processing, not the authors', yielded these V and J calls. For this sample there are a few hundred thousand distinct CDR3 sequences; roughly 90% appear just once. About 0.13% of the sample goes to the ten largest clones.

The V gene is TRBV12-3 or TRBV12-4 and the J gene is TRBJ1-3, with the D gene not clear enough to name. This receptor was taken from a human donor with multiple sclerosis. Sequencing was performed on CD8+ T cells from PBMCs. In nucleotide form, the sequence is TGTGCCAGCAGTTTACCATCTGGAAACACCATATATTTT. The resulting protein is CASSLPSGNTIYF.